The 16 T cell receptor beta chains listed next were all sequenced from one sample in a study of shared clonotypes between healthy human individuals (TCRdb year 2020). The method was the immunoSEQ multiplex PCR assay. The table was pulled from immuneACCESS by TCRdb, which kept in-frame rearrangements only. Such tables lose some clones; where checked, under half of the loss comes from unresolved V genes, and the rest has no known cause. This sample gives more than 1 million clones in total; around 78% of them show up just once. The ten top clones hold 0.5% to 0.6% of the sample. The sample taken for sequencing was memory CD4+ T cells from PBMCs. The label giving this sample's cell subset or site can be read as: CD45RA-negative fraction. These receptors originate from a man younger than 35 in good health. Some clones in this sample may be carry-over from other donors' samples.

The rearrangement uses TRBV7-9 and TRBJ1-4, with a weak D call TRBD1 (6 bases). The germline V gene has CDR1 SEHNR and CDR2 FQNEAQ (reference sequence). The V end was cut by 4 bases, the J end by 10 bases, with 10 bases between. CDR3 length equals 12 residues. The CDR3 sequence: CASSSTRGKLFF. In DNA form, the CDR3 reads TGTGCCAGCAGCTCCACCAGGGGAAAACTGTTTTTT.

This rearrangement joins TRBV5-8 to TRBJ1-2; 10 bases are shared with TRBD1. Looked up from germline, CDR1 is SGHTS and CDR2 is YDEGEE. The CDR3 sequence is 16 residues long. Trimming took 4 bases from V and 3 from J; bases not matched to a gene: 9. CDR3 bases: TGTGCCAGCAGCGGATCACCCGGGACAGGGGACTATGGCTACACCTTC. Translating gives CASSGSPGTGDYGYTF. Variable domain in full (rest from reference TRBV5-8 and TRBJ1-2): EAGVTQSPTHLIKTRGQQATLRCSPISGHTSVYWYQQALGLGLQFLLWYDEGEERNRGNFPPRFSGRQFPNYSSELNVNALELEDSALYLCASSGSPGTGDYGYTFGSGTRLTVV.

CDR3 DNA: TGTGCCAGCAGCTTAGAACCCAGGGTGAACACTGAAGCTTTCTTT. Its translation is CASSLEPRVNTEAFF. The rearrangement uses TRBV11-1 and TRBJ1-1; TRBD1 is a possible D gene (5 bases). V shed 1 base and J shed 0 bases, with 9 bases lying between them. The germline CDR1 and CDR2 sequences are SGHAT and FQDESV (reference sequence). The length of the CDR3 is 15 residues.

This chain connects TRBV4-1 to TRBJ2-6, with a tentative D call TRBD2 (6 bases). The CDR3 totals 16 residues. Germline-derived CDR1 and CDR2 are MGHRA and YSYEKL. Trimming took 4 bases from V and 0 from J, leaving 10 bases between them. The CDR3 loop is CASSLGLSSGANVLTF. The CDR3 nucleotides read TGCGCCAGCAGCCTGGGACTGAGCTCTGGGGCCAACGTCCTGACTTTC.

The chain links TRBV7-8 to TRBJ2-1; TRBD2 aligns across 11 bases. Germline CDR1 SGHVS, CDR2 FQNEAQ. The CDR3 sequence is 13 residues long. The CDR3 here is CAGCLAGGIEQFF. For the CDR3, the DNA is TGTGCGGGATGCCTAGCGGGAGGCATTGAGCAGTTCTTC.

V is TRBV4-1 and J is TRBJ1-5; 10 positions agree with TRBD1. The CDR3 loop spans 16 amino acids. The V segment lost 1 base and the J segment 7 bases; nucleotides outside the gene matches: 7. The germline V gene encodes CDR1 MGHRA and CDR2 YSYEKL. In DNA, the CDR3 is TGCGCCAGCAGCCAAGCCCGGACAGGGGGGAACCAGCCCCAGCATTTT. Translating gives CASSQARTGGNQPQHF.

V usage is TRBV30 and J usage is TRBJ1-2, with D hard to call. There are 13 residues in the CDR3. The V gene's germline CDR1 is GTSNPN and CDR2 SVGIG (reference sequence). With 1 base removed from V and 4 bases from J, the gap between germline ends came to 10 bases. The CDR3 sequence is CAWSGEASYGYTF. CDR3 sequence (DNA): TGTGCCTGGAGTGGGGAAGCCAGCTATGGCTACACCTTC.

The genes are TRBV7-8 and TRBJ1-6; D gene ambiguous. V dropped 1 base and J dropped 2 bases, with 3 bases sitting between them. The length of the CDR3 is 14 residues. Looked up from germline, CDR1 is SGHVS and CDR2 is FQNEAQ. The CDR3 DNA follows: TGTGCCAGCAGCTTAGGAACCTATAATTCACCCCTCCACTTT. Translated: CASSLGTYNSPLHF.

With regard to this clone: One end of the junction fails to match germline, which may point to a read error. The gene calls are TRBV6-1 and TRBJ2-7; 7 nucleotides match TRBD1. CDR3 length: 14 amino acids. Germline V gives CDR1 MNHNS, CDR2 SASEGT. The CDR3 sequence: CASREGGRSYEQYF. Here the CDR3 DNA reads TGTGCCAGCAGAGAAGGGGGCAGGTCCTACGAGCAGTACTTC.

This clone was seen only once. This chain connects TRBV29-1 to TRBJ1-1, with TRBD1 identical over 7 bases. From germline, CDR1 is SQVTM and CDR2 ANQGSEA. This CDR3 has 12 residues. Germline trimming cut 6 bases from V and 11 bases from J; bases unmatched to any gene: 12. The CDR3 here is CSVRTGAGGAFF. The CDR3 coding sequence is TGCAGCGTGCGGACAGGCGCCGGGGGGGCTTTCTTT.

This clone has more than one count but fewer than ten. The gene calls are TRBV20-1 and TRBJ1-1, with 8 positions matching TRBD1. From germline, CDR1 is DFQATT and CDR2 SNEGSKA (reference sequence). Trimming removed 3 bases from V and 9 bases from J; junction bases left unmatched: 3. This CDR3 has 11 amino acids. CDR3 nucleotides: TGCAGTGCTAGGACAGGGGCGAAAGCTTTCTTT. This codes for CSARTGAKAFF.

The chain links TRBV11-1 to TRBJ2-5; 7 bases line up with TRBD2. In germline, CDR1 is SGHAT, CDR2 FQDESV (reference sequence). V trimming: 7 bases; J trimming: 4 bases; junction bases outside the gene matches: 12. The CDR3 consists of 15 residues. The CDR3 is CASTRRAGATETQYF. In DNA form, the CDR3 reads TGTGCCAGCACCCGGAGGGCGGGAGCGACAGAGACCCAGTACTTC. Full variable domain (outside the CDR3, taken from reference TRBV11-1 and TRBJ2-5): EAEVAQSPRYKITEKSQAVAFWCDPISGHATLYWYRQILGQGPELLVQFQDESVVDDSQLPKDRFSAERLKGVDSTLKIQPAELGDSAMYLCASTRRAGATETQYFGPGTRLLVL.

The chain couples TRBV7-9 to TRBJ1-5; D is uncertain. Per the germline V gene, CDR1 is SEHNR and CDR2 is FQNEAQ (reference sequence). The CDR3 spans 15 residues. Trimming took off 5 bases at V and 7 bases at J, with 18 bases between the two ends. CDR3 region: CASSLGDLNGQPQHF. The DNA for the CDR3 is TGTGCCAGCAGCCTAGGTGACTTAAACGGCCAGCCCCAGCATTTT.

The V call is TRBV9, the J call TRBJ2-3, with a weak D call TRBD1 (6 bases). CDR1 and CDR2 (germline): SGDLS, YYNGEE. The CDR3 is made up of 15 amino acids. V lost 0 bases to trimming and J lost 1 base, with 9 bases between them. The CDR3 bases are TGTGCCAGCAGCGTAGTGGGACATCGCACAGATACGCAGTATTTT. Translating it yields CASSVVGHRTDTQYF.

The V gene is TRBV2, the J gene TRBJ2-2, with 7 nucleotides matching TRBD1. This CDR3 is 14 amino acids long. The J segment lost 7 bases and the V segment lost 6 bases, leaving 8 bases of the junction unmatched. Germline V gene sequence: CDR1 SNHLY, CDR2 FYNNEI. The CDR3 DNA reads as TGTGCCAGCAGAGACAGGGATGCAAGCGGGGAGCTGTTTTTT. Amino acid sequence: CASRDRDASGELFF.

This chain links TRBV5-1 with TRBJ2-7; a weak D match, TRBD2 (5 bases). The CDR3 has 14 residues. Between the trimmed V and J ends, which lost 3 bases and 2 bases, there was a span of 12 bases. Germline loops: CDR1 SGHRS, CDR2 YFSETQ. The CDR3, as DNA: TGCGCCAGCAGCTCAAGGACGGGGACCTACGAGCAGTACTTC. It codes for CASSSRTGTYEQYF.